A single sample is the source of the 12 T cell receptor beta chains below, sequenced in a study of T cell repertoires in cytomegalovirus infection. Via MiXCR, TCRdb re-called the reads, giving one row per CDR3 protein. This sample has 200,000 to 300,000 distinct CDR3 sequences, with roughly 13% found just once. Sequencing used PBMCs. The receptors come from a human donor in good health (CMV status not recorded). Some clones in this sample may be carry-over from other donors' samples.

This clonotype was detected ten times or more. V usage is TRBV7-2 and J usage is TRBJ2-7; TRBD1 aligns across 8 bases. J lost 7 bases, V lost 5 bases, and 4 bases had no gene match. CDR1 is SGHTA and CDR2 is FQGNSA in the germline V gene. The CDR3 totals 12 residues. CDR3 sequence: CASSRTGREQYF. The CDR3 DNA reads as TGTGCCAGCAGCCGGACAGGGAGGGAGCAGTACTTC.

There are many counts of this clonotype. The rearrangement uses TRBV7-2 and TRBJ2-7, with 7 nucleotides matching TRBD1. CDR1 and CDR2 (germline): SGHTA, FQGNSA. The trim removed 5 bases at V and 5 bases at J, leaving 6 bases unmatched. CDR3 size: 13 residues. The CDR3 DNA is TGTGCCAGCAGCCCTAATACAGGGGACGAGCAGTACTTC. It encodes CASSPNTGDEQYF. Filled out from reference TRBV7-2 and TRBJ2-7, the complete variable domain reads GAGVSQSPSNKVTEKGKDVELRCDPISGHTALYWYRQSLGQGLEFLIYFQGNSAPDKSGLPSDRFSAERTGGSVSTLTIQRTQQEDSAVYLCASSPNTGDEQYFGPGTRLTVT.

Only a few counts were recorded for this clonotype. The J gene is TRBJ1-1, the V gene TRBV7-2; D is possibly TRBD1 (5 bases). The CDR3 runs to 11 residues. V was shortened by 11 bases and J by 6 bases, with 13 bases between the two germline ends. The germline CDR1 and CDR2 sequences are SGHTA and FQGNSA. In DNA form, the CDR3 reads TGTGCCGGCGCAGGGTTCGCTGAAGCTTTCTTT. This translates into CAGAGFAEAFF. The whole variable domain, filled in from reference TRBV7-2 and TRBJ1-1, reads GAGVSQSPSNKVTEKGKDVELRCDPISGHTALYWYRQSLGQGLEFLIYFQGNSAPDKSGLPSDRFSAERTGGSVSTLTIQRTQQEDSAVYLCAGAGFAEAFFGQGTRLTVV.

This clonotype was recorded a few times. The chain couples TRBV20-1 to TRBJ2-5; maybe TRBD2 (5 bases). Germline CDR1 and CDR2: DFQATT and SNEGSKA (reference sequence). The CDR3 is 13 amino acids. V lost 6 bases to trimming and J lost 2 bases, with 13 bases between them. CDR3 sequence: CSAPRGEQETQYF. For the CDR3, the DNA is TGCAGTGCCCCCCGTGGGGAGCAAGAGACCCAGTACTTC.

This chain joins TRBV2 and TRBJ2-7, with no clear D. Germline loops: CDR1 SNHLY, CDR2 FYNNEI. With 7 bases removed from V and 4 bases from J, the gap between germline ends came to 11 bases. The CDR3 contains 12 residues. DNA for the CDR3: TGTGCCAGCAACCTTGAGGTGTACGAGCAGTACTTC. Protein: CASNLEVYEQYF.

This clonotype was seen repeatedly, ten times or more. The V call is TRBV7-2, the J call TRBJ2-1; tentatively, D is TRBD1 or TRBD2 (5 bases each). The V and J ends lost 5 bases and 6 bases respectively, with 14 bases between them. This CDR3 is built from 14 residues. Germline CDR1 and CDR2: SGHTA and FQGNSA. The CDR3 sequence: CASSPPRGTNEQFF. The CDR3 DNA reads TGTGCCAGCAGCCCACCCCGAGGGACCAATGAGCAGTTCTTC.

The table lists this clonotype with many counts. The chain employs TRBV10-3 and TRBJ1-5; 8 bases line up with TRBD1. Per germline, CDR1 ENHRY and CDR2 SYGVKD. This CDR3 has 17 amino acids. V shed 4 bases, J shed 1 base, and the junction held 9 bases outside the gene matches. Written as DNA, the CDR3 is TGTGCCATCAGTGGCGGGGCAGGGGGCTCAAGCAATCAGCCCCAGCATTTT. Encoded protein: CAISGGAGGSSNQPQHF.

This clonotype was seen many times. The chain is built from TRBV19 and TRBJ2-1; 9 nucleotides agree with TRBD2. Per germline, CDR1 LNHDA and CDR2 SQIVND (reference sequence). This CDR3 spans 17 amino acids. Germline trimming cut 3 bases from V and 1 base from J; bases unmatched to any gene: 7. CDR3 bases: TGTGCCAGTAGTATGATGGCTAGCGGGGTATCCTACAATGAGCAGTTCTTC. Amino acids: CASSMMASGVSYNEQFF.

This chain connects TRBV5-5 to TRBJ1-5; D perhaps matches TRBD1 (5 bases). Germline CDR1 and CDR2: SGHKS and YYEKEE (reference sequence). V was pared by 4 bases and J by 5 bases, with 10 bases between. The CDR3 contains 13 residues. The CDR3 DNA is TGTGCCAGCAGCCGGGGGAGAGATCAGCCCCAGCATTTT. Its protein is CASSRGRDQPQHF.

This clonotype appeared many times. This rearrangement joins TRBV4-3 to TRBJ2-1; TRBD1 matches 8 bases. Losses at the gene ends were 3 bases for V and 4 bases for J; bases not matched to a gene: 5. Germline CDR1 reads LGHNA; CDR2 reads YSLEER. The CDR3 contains 15 residues. CDR3 loop: CASSQQGAHYNEQFF. For the CDR3, the DNA is TGCGCCAGCAGCCAGCAGGGGGCGCATTACAATGAGCAGTTCTTC.

J is TRBJ2-5 and V is TRBV11-2; a weak D match, TRBD1 (6 bases). Per germline, CDR1 SGHAT and CDR2 FQNNGV. The CDR3 sequence is 13 residues long. The ends were cut back, 2 bases at V and 5 bases at J, with 9 bases in the middle. Here the CDR3 DNA reads TGTGCCAGCAGCTTAAGGGGGTGGGAGACCCAGTACTTC. It encodes CASSLRGWETQYF. Supplemented by reference TRBV11-2 and TRBJ2-5, the full variable domain reads EAGVAQSPRYKIIEKRQSVAFWCNPISGHATLYWYQQILGQGPKLLIQFQNNGVVDDSQLPKDRFSAERLKGVDSTLKIQPAKLEDSAVYLCASSLRGWETQYFGPGTRLLVL.

Only a few counts were recorded for this clonotype. This chain connects TRBV2 to TRBJ1-2; D might be TRBD1 (6 bases). The CDR3 has 13 amino acids. Germline values: CDR1 SNHLY, CDR2 FYNNEI. V lost 3 bases to trimming and J lost 4 bases, with 9 bases between them. The CDR3 nucleotides are TGTGCCAGCAGTGATAGGGGGGCCTATGGCTACACCTTC. It specifies CASSDRGAYGYTF.